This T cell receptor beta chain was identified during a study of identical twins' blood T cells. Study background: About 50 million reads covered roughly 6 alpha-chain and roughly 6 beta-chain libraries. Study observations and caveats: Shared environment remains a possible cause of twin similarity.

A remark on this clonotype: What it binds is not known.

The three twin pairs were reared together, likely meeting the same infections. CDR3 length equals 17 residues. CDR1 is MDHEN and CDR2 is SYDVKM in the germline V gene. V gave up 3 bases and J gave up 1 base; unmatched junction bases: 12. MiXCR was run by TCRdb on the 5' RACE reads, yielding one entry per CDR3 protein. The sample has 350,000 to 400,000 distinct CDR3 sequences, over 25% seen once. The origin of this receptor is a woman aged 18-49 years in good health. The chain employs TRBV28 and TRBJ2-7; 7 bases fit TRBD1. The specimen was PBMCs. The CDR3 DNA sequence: TGTGCCAGCAGTTTTTCGCCCAATAAGGGACAGTCCTACGAGCAGTACTTC. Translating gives CASSFSPNKGQSYEQYF.